This T cell receptor beta chain is drawn from a study of T cell responses to AZD1222 COVID-19 vaccine. Germline V gives CDR1 SGHVS, CDR2 FQNEAQ. Trimming took off 2 bases at V and 7 bases at J, with 12 bases between the two ends. The CDR3 runs 14 residues. Findings and limits, study-wide: Variant regions that are unmutated are reportedly the target of nearly half of spike-specific TCRs. Dominant CD4 TCR responses targeted spike regions 160-218 and 743-854. Donors in the cohort were predominantly white British and more often female, and clonal diversity was possibly underestimated.

Some clones are missing from TCRdb's copy, which holds only in-frame ones; the method was immunoSEQ multiplex PCR. The sample shows 250,000 or so clones, 90% to 95% of them seen only once. About this clone: The antigen is undetermined.

The rearrangement uses TRBV7-8 and TRBJ1-5; no clear D. The receptor's source is an adult in good health. Here the sequenced sample was peripheral blood, taken on day 0 of AZD1222 vaccination. DNA for the CDR3: TGTGCCAGCAGCTTATTGGAAACGGGCCAGCCCCAGCATTTT. Amino acid sequence: CASSLLETGQPQHF.